A single sample is the source of the 4 T cell receptor beta chains below, sequenced in a study of CD8+CD57+ T cells in acquired aplastic anemia. The TCR beta profiling, which covered VDJ combination and CDR3 sequence, was carried out using genomic DNA as the template. TCRdb fed the reads into MiXCR, producing one record per CDR3 protein. This sample has 150,000 to 200,000 distinct CDR3 sequences, with less than 60% found just once. In patients chosen for sequencing, flow cytometry had shown CD8+CD57+ cell expansion. The sequenced sample consisted of sorted CD4+, CD8+, or CD8+CD57+ T cells (not recorded which) from PBMCs. The source is a human donor with aplastic anemia.

The sample holds one count of this clonotype. The CDR3 is CASSLYRGLQETQYF. CDR3 DNA sequence: TGCGCCAGCAGCTTGTATCGGGGCCTTCAAGAGACCCAGTACTTC. This chain links TRBV5-1 with TRBJ2-5; the D gene could be TRBD1 or TRBD2 (5 bases each). This CDR3 region has 15 residues. The V end lost 1 base, the J end lost 2 bases, and 12 bases lay between the germline ends. Germline CDR1 SGHRS, CDR2 YFSETQ.

This clonotype was seen a handful of times. The chain recombines TRBV27 with TRBJ1-5; 7 bases fit TRBD1. The V gene end was trimmed by 5 bases and the J gene end by 5 bases; junction bases not matched to a gene: 9. Germline CDR1 reads MNHEY; CDR2 reads SMNVEV (reference sequence). The CDR3 length is 15 residues. CDR3 in amino acids: CASSADRATYQPQHF. In nucleotides, the CDR3 is TGTGCCAGCAGTGCCGACAGGGCGACCTATCAGCCCCAGCATTTT.

This chain joins TRBV20-1 and TRBJ1-6; D gene unclear. Germline-derived CDR1 and CDR2 are DFQATT and SNEGSKA (reference sequence). V was trimmed by 3 bases and J by 10 bases, leaving 7 bases between them. The CDR3 contains 11 residues. This CDR3 is CSARLESPLHF. CDR3 DNA sequence: TGCAGTGCTAGGTTGGAATCACCCCTCCACTTT.

This clonotype showed up just once. This chain connects TRBV27 to TRBJ1-5; TRBD1 agrees at 11 bases. V was pared by 3 bases and J by 5 bases, with 12 bases of the junction left unmatched. Germline V lookup: CDR1 MNHEY, CDR2 SMNVEV (reference sequence). The CDR3 sequence is 18 residues long. CDR3: CASSFLQWTGGPYQPQHF. The CDR3 DNA reads as TGTGCCAGCAGTTTTTTGCAGTGGACAGGGGGCCCCTATCAGCCCCAGCATTTT.